One sample yielded the 4 T cell receptor beta chains listed below, sequenced in a study of cytomegalovirus exposure and HLA in healthy donors. 60 Vbeta and 13 Jbeta primers were used in PCR. Sequencing used immunoSEQ multiplex PCR; TCRdb keeps in-frame clones, though not all of them. The sample shows about 190,000 clones, roughly an eighth of them seen only once. Sequenced sample: PBMCs. The receptors shown here come from a man aged 50-60 years in good health and CMV-seropositive.

The table lists this clone with a few counts. The chain combines TRBV5-1 with TRBJ1-2, with D maybe TRBD1 (6 bases). The germline CDR1 and CDR2 sequences are SGHRS and YFSETQ. This CDR3 is 15 amino acids long. The V and J ends lost 0 bases and 6 bases respectively, with 15 bases between them. The CDR3 sequence: CASSLVGGRGDGYTF. The DNA for the CDR3 is TGCGCCAGCAGCTTGGTTGGGGGCCGGGGTGATGGCTACACCTTC.

This chain uses TRBV7-9 with TRBJ1-1; 9 bases are a match to TRBD1. This CDR3 spans 16 amino acids. J gave up 1 base and V 0 bases, and 3 bases lay outside the gene matches. The germline gives CDR1 SEHNR, CDR2 FQNEAQ (reference sequence). The CDR3 loop reads CASSLAMGQGNTEAFF. The CDR3 DNA is TGTGCCAGCAGCTTAGCGATGGGACAGGGGAACACTGAAGCTTTCTTT. Full variable domain (missing parts from reference TRBV7-9 and TRBJ1-1): DTGVSQNPRHKITKRGQNVTFRCDPISEHNRLYWYRQTLGQGPEFLTYFQNEAQLEKSRLLSDRFSAERPKGSFSTLEIQRTEQGDSAMYLCASSLAMGQGNTEAFFGQGTRLTVV.

This clone was recorded a few times. The CDR3 nucleotides read TGTGCCAGCAGGGCAGTGAGCAATCAGCCCCAGCATTTT. This codes for CASRAVSNQPQHF. The chain recombines TRBV28 with TRBJ1-5, with D unresolved. This CDR3 is built from 13 residues. The V end was cut by 6 bases, the J end by 1 base, with 7 bases between. The germline CDR1 and CDR2 sequences are MDHEN and SYDVKM.

The rearrangement links TRBV7-2 to TRBJ2-3; D gene ambiguous. Germline assignment: CDR1 SGHTA and CDR2 FQGNSA. Trimming stripped 3 bases from V and 2 bases from J, with 12 bases between. The CDR3 extends over 15 amino acids. The CDR3 region has the DNA TGTGCCAGCAGCTTCCTCTCTCCGTACACAGATACGCAGTATTTT. Protein: CASSFLSPYTDTQYF.